Listed below are T cell receptor beta chains from one sample, sequenced in a study of blood T cell repertoires in COVID-19. Profiled with immunoSEQ multiplex PCR; TCRdb holds only in-frame clones, not every one. The sample comprises roughly 190,000 clones, more than 75% of which are singletons, and approximately 5.5% rests with the top ten. Sequencing was done on a sample of peripheral blood. The receptor set was obtained from a man aged 40-50 years with active or convalescent COVID-19. CDR3s include the opening cysteine and the closing phenylalanine or tryptophan. A D gene is named only where the DNA matches it firmly. Expanded clones are given a class, and other clones once, few, many or no size at all.

CDR3 length,J gene,clone size,V gene,D gene,CDR3 protein,CDR3 DNA
13,TRBJ1-5,few,TRBV28,TRBD1,CASSPLPGQEKHF,TGTGCCAGCAGCCCCCTTCCGGGACAGGAGAAGCATTTT
13,TRBJ1-1,.,TRBV30,.,CAWSSAANTEAFF,TGTGCCTGGAGTTCTGCGGCGAACACTGAAGCTTTCTTT
16,TRBJ1-5,.,TRBV28,.,CASSLSGGGNGQPQHF,TGTGCCAGCAGTTTATCAGGTGGAGGAAATGGGCAGCCCCAGCATTTT
14,TRBJ1-2,.,TRBV19,TRBD1,CASNQLRDSYGYTF,TGTGCCAGTAATCAACTCCGGGACAGCTATGGCTACACCTTC
13,TRBJ2-5,.,TRBV18,TRBD2,CASSLTSAETQYF,TGTGCCAGCTCTCTCACTAGCGCGGAGACCCAGTACTTC
15,TRBJ1-2,.,TRBV2,.,CASSPEQAPNYGYTF,TGTGCCAGCAGCCCTGAACAGGCTCCTAACTATGGCTACACCTTC
13,TRBJ1-2,.,TRBV12-3/TRBV12-4,.,CASTRSANYGYTF,TGTGCCAGCACCCGTTCGGCTAACTATGGCTACACCTTC
17,TRBJ2-3,.,TRBV4-3,.,CASSQELGPGGTDTQYF,TGCGCCAGCAGCCAAGAATTGGGACCAGGGGGGACAGATACGCAGTATTTT
12,TRBJ2-7,.,TRBV12-5,.,CASGPRRLEQYF,TGTGCTAGTGGTCCCCGGAGGCTCGAGCAGTACTTC
15,TRBJ2-2,.,TRBV3-1/TRBV3-2,.,CASSHWGQNTGELFF,TGTGCCAGCAGCCACTGGGGTCAAAACACCGGGGAGTTGTTTTTT
17,TRBJ1-4,.,TRBV18,.,CASSVTPLSKTNEKLFF,TGTGCCAGCTCAGTAACCCCATTGAGCAAAACTAATGAAAAACTGTTTTTT
15,TRBJ2-4,.,TRBV2,.,CASSELADGKNIQYF,TGTGCCAGCAGTGAGTTAGCCGATGGCAAAAACATTCAGTACTTC
15,TRBJ1-6,once,TRBV6-5,.,CASSDIGQGKQPLHF,TGTGCCAGCAGCGACATTGGGCAGGGGAAACAGCCCCTCCACTTT
16,TRBJ2-1,.,TRBV11-3,TRBD2,CASSLEAGGSYNEQFF,TGTGCCAGCAGCTTAGAGGCGGGGGGCTCCTACAATGAGCAGTTCTTC
13,TRBJ2-5,once,TRBV5-6,.,CASSRVGQETQYF,TGTGCCAGCAGCCGGGTGGGCCAAGAGACCCAGTACTTC
16,TRBJ1-1,few,TRBV4-1,.,CASSQEEFAGNTEAFF,TGCGCCAGCAGCCAAGAAGAGTTCGCCGGGAACACTGAAGCTTTCTTT
14,TRBJ2-3,few,TRBV11-2,.,CASSRRGIADTQYF,TGTGCCAGCAGTCGTAGGGGAATCGCAGATACGCAGTATTTT
14,TRBJ1-1,once,TRBV6-1,.,CASSEGQWNTEAFF,TGTGCCAGCAGTGAAGGCCAGTGGAACACTGAAGCTTTCTTT
15,TRBJ2-2,.,TRBV4-3,.,CASSQVQGGTGELFF,TGCGCCAGCAGCCAAGTTCAGGGTGGGACCGGGGAGCTGTTTTTT
15,TRBJ2-3,.,TRBV29-1,TRBD2,CSGLGLAGGSDTQYF,TGCAGCGGTCTTGGACTAGCGGGAGGTTCGGATACGCAGTATTTT
10,TRBJ2-1,.,TRBV10-1,.,CASTYNEQFF,TGCGCCAGCACTTACAATGAGCAGTTCTTC
14,TRBJ2-2,.,TRBV19,.,CASKQRTGTGELFF,TGTGCCAGTAAACAGCGGACGGGGACCGGGGAGCTGTTTTTT
14,TRBJ2-7,.,TRBV2,.,CASSYKAYYYEQYF,TGTGCCAGCAGCTACAAGGCCTACTACTACGAGCAGTACTTC
12,TRBJ2-3,.,TRBV6-5,TRBD2,CASREGQDTQYF,TGTGCCAGCCGGGAGGGGCAAGATACGCAGTATTTT
12,TRBJ1-2,.,TRBV30,TRBD1,CAWTWTGEGYTF,TGTGCCTGGACTTGGACAGGGGAAGGCTACACCTTC
15,TRBJ1-2,.,TRBV19,TRBD1,CASIAGDRGAFGYTF,TGTGCCAGTATTGCCGGGGACAGAGGGGCATTTGGCTACACCTTC
14,TRBJ2-1,.,TRBV28,.,CASSLVQEYNEQFF,TGTGCCAGCAGTTTAGTACAGGAATACAATGAGCAGTTCTTC
18,TRBJ2-5,.,TRBV6-2/TRBV6-3,TRBD2,CASSAPRPLAGGLETQYF,TGTGCCAGCAGTGCTCCCAGGCCGTTGGCGGGGGGGCTAGAGACCCAGTACTTC
13,TRBJ1-2,.,TRBV6-5,.,CASSLQGVYGYTF,TGTGCCAGCAGTCTACAGGGAGTCTATGGCTACACCTTC
17,TRBJ1-6,.,TRBV27,TRBD1,CASTKTFGTGYNSPLHF,TGTGCCAGTACCAAGACCTTCGGGACAGGGTATAATTCACCCCTCCACTTT
15,TRBJ1-3,.,TRBV30,TRBD1,CAWSHTGVAGNTIYF,TGTGCCTGGAGCCATACAGGGGTGGCAGGAAACACCATATATTTT
14,TRBJ1-1,.,TRBV7-2,TRBD1,CASSLQGARTEAFF,TGTGCCAGCAGCTTACAGGGGGCTCGGACTGAAGCTTTCTTT
15,TRBJ2-5,.,TRBV19,.,CASSTSHVPRETQYF,TGTGCCAGTAGTACCTCCCACGTTCCGAGGGAGACCCAGTACTTC
14,TRBJ1-4,.,TRBV27,.,CASRGGALNEKLFF,TGTGCCAGCAGGGGGGGGGCCCTGAATGAAAAACTGTTTTTT
14,TRBJ2-7,.,TRBV29-1,TRBD1,CSVEATGGRDEQYF,TGCAGCGTTGAAGCGACAGGGGGCCGGGACGAGCAGTACTTC
15,TRBJ2-6,.,TRBV6-5,TRBD2,CASSPGGSGANVLTF,TGTGCCAGCAGTCCGGGGGGAAGCGGGGCCAACGTCCTGACTTTC
15,TRBJ1-4,.,TRBV18,.,CASSPREGGHEKLFF,TGTGCCAGCTCACCTCGGGAAGGGGGACATGAAAAACTGTTTTTT
16,TRBJ1-3,few,TRBV7-9,TRBD1,CASSSWTGVTGNTIYF,TGTGCCAGCAGCTCCTGGACAGGGGTGACAGGAAACACCATATATTTT
16,TRBJ1-6,.,TRBV9,TRBD1,CASSPRDRGVSSPLHF,TGTGCCAGCAGCCCCCGGGACAGGGGAGTTAGTTCACCCCTCCACTTT
14,TRBJ1-5,.,TRBV7-3,.,CASSPQGGNQPQHF,TGTGCCAGCAGCCCCCAGGGTGGCAATCAGCCCCAGCATTTT
13,TRBJ1-6,.,TRBV6-6,TRBD1,CASGGQGASPLHF,TGTGCCAGCGGAGGACAGGGGGCTTCACCCCTCCACTTT
13,TRBJ2-7,.,TRBV7-9,TRBD1,CASSLTGDYEQYF,TGTGCCAGCAGCTTGACAGGGGACTACGAGCAGTACTTC
15,TRBJ2-2,.,TRBV7-2,.,CASSHGGLDTGELFF,TGTGCCAGCAGCCACGGGGGTTTAGACACCGGGGAGCTGTTTTTT
16,TRBJ1-3,.,TRBV6-5,.,CASSYGGRKDGNTIYF,TGTGCCAGCAGTTACGGCGGTCGCAAGGATGGAAACACCATATATTTT
17,TRBJ1-4,once,TRBV7-2,TRBD1,CASSPQGQEATNEKLFF,TGTGCCAGCAGCCCACAGGGGCAGGAGGCAACTAATGAAAAACTGTTTTTT
18,TRBJ1-4,.,TRBV1,.,CTSSPLRRRQKQGEKLFF,TGCACCAGCAGCCCCCTTCGGCGTCGACAGAAGCAAGGGGAAAAACTGTTTTTT
12,TRBJ2-7,.,TRBV6-1,TRBD1,CASSERTGGWYF,TGTGCCAGCAGTGAACGAACAGGGGGATGGTACTTC
16,TRBJ2-7,.,TRBV24-1,TRBD2,CATSDPQASGSHEQYF,TGTGCCACCAGTGATCCCCAAGCTAGCGGGAGCCACGAGCAGTACTTC
15,TRBJ1-3,.,TRBV5-1,.,CASSLDAERFNTIYF,TGCGCCAGCAGCTTGGACGCGGAGCGGTTCAACACCATATATTTT
15,TRBJ2-5,.,TRBV2,TRBD2,CASTSLAGVVETQYF,TGTGCCAGCACTTCGCTAGCGGGGGTAGTAGAGACCCAGTACTTC
13,TRBJ2-2,.,TRBV1,.,CTNPASRTGELFF,TGCACCAACCCGGCTAGCCGCACCGGGGAGCTGTTTTTT
11,TRBJ1-5,.,TRBV6-5,.,CARGGGQPQHF,TGTGCCAGAGGCGGGGGTCAGCCCCAGCATTTT
15,TRBJ1-3,.,TRBV19,TRBD1,CASSIARTGFDTIYF,TGTGCCAGTAGTATAGCCCGGACAGGGTTTGACACCATATATTTT
15,TRBJ1-5,.,TRBV2,.,CASSGGMGGGQPQHF,TGTGCCAGCAGTGGGGGCATGGGGGGAGGTCAGCCCCAGCATTTT
15,TRBJ2-1,few,TRBV5-1,.,CASSVRGATYNEQFF,TGCGCCAGCAGTGTTCGCGGGGCAACCTACAATGAGCAGTTCTTC